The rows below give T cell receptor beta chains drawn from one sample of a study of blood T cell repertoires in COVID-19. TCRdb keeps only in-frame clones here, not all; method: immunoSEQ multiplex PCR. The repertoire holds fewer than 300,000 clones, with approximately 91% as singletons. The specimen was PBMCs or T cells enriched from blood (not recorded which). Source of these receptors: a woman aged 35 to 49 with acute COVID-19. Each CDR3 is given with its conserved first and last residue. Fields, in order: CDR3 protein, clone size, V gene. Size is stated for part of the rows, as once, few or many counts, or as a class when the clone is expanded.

CDR3 protein: CATSEQGGQPQHF
clone size: -
V gene: TRBV24-1

CDR3 protein: CASSPGLSNQPQHF
clone size: -
V gene: TRBV19

CDR3 protein: CASSSLGRSNQPQHF
clone size: -
V gene: TRBV27

CDR3 protein: CASSTGTSGSGVETQYF
clone size: once
V gene: TRBV4-3

CDR3 protein: CASRGNMNTEAFF
clone size: -
V gene: TRBV2

CDR3 protein: CASSYEAHSPLHF
clone size: -
V gene: TRBV6-5

CDR3 protein: CASTYGQGGTEAFF
clone size: -
V gene: TRBV6-6

CDR3 protein: CALNGQGSLLYNSPLHF
clone size: -
V gene: TRBV30

CDR3 protein: CSVQSGFDQPQHF
clone size: -
V gene: TRBV29-1

CDR3 protein: CASSFGTGQETQYF
clone size: -
V gene: TRBV5-1

CDR3 protein: CASSISGLQGSTDTQYF
clone size: -
V gene: TRBV19

CDR3 protein: CASSKVQQGGAGYTF
clone size: -
V gene: TRBV5-1

CDR3 protein: CASSQTSGATDTQYF
clone size: -
V gene: TRBV4-1

CDR3 protein: CASSDLASPDYGYTF
clone size: -
V gene: TRBV18

CDR3 protein: CASSKGRTGAYEQYF
clone size: -
V gene: TRBV21-1

CDR3 protein: CASKKTRGWGSYEQYF
clone size: -
V gene: TRBV7-8

CDR3 protein: CSVRRETYNEQFF
clone size: -
V gene: TRBV29-1

CDR3 protein: CASSLSRAPDTQYF
clone size: -
V gene: TRBV7-2

CDR3 protein: CASSPSRGRSGELFF
clone size: -
V gene: TRBV18

CDR3 protein: CASSIPKTEGGFGYTF
clone size: -
V gene: TRBV19

CDR3 protein: CASSLVAVQETQYF
clone size: -
V gene: TRBV5-1

CDR3 protein: CASSQGVTGNTIYF
clone size: -
V gene: TRBV7-2

CDR3 protein: CASSYSQGHSNQPQHF
clone size: -
V gene: TRBV6-6

CDR3 protein: CASSFRQGDGYTF
clone size: -
V gene: TRBV7-2

CDR3 protein: CASSPLDRGPGNTIYF
clone size: -
V gene: TRBV18

CDR3 protein: CASSQDRGTESSYNSPLHF
clone size: once
V gene: TRBV4-1

CDR3 protein: CASSIVWAGGRSYNEQFF
clone size: -
V gene: TRBV19

CDR3 protein: CASSPPATNEKLFF
clone size: -
V gene: TRBV4-1

CDR3 protein: CASRTGIGSTEAFF
clone size: -
V gene: TRBV11-3

CDR3 protein: CASSLDGTGANQPQHF
clone size: -
V gene: TRBV5-1

CDR3 protein: CASSSHRDTGELFF
clone size: -
V gene: TRBV27

CDR3 protein: CASSDGVFEQYF
clone size: -
V gene: TRBV5-1

CDR3 protein: CASSLSRDIVGGYTF
clone size: -
V gene: TRBV2

CDR3 protein: CASSDSSGATQYF
clone size: -
V gene: TRBV9

CDR3 protein: CASSLEGGPFTYEQYF
clone size: -
V gene: TRBV11-1

CDR3 protein: CASTPGLNTEAFF
clone size: once
V gene: TRBV28

CDR3 protein: CASSRGGDSYEQYF
clone size: once
V gene: TRBV4-2

CDR3 protein: CASSQSEGQFF
clone size: -
V gene: TRBV6-2/TRBV6-3

CDR3 protein: CASSPTGITDTQYF
clone size: once
V gene: TRBV18

CDR3 protein: CASSFSRVEQYF
clone size: once
V gene: TRBV28

CDR3 protein: CASRGREGNQPQHF
clone size: -
V gene: TRBV2

CDR3 protein: CASSSATAPMGYTF
clone size: -
V gene: TRBV6-5

CDR3 protein: CASSLSGGYGYTF
clone size: -
V gene: TRBV5-5

CDR3 protein: CASSIRNRVLGADTQYF
clone size: -
V gene: TRBV5-1

CDR3 protein: CASSRPSGRDNEQFF
clone size: once
V gene: TRBV18

CDR3 protein: CASSLALTVNTEAFF
clone size: -
V gene: TRBV7-9

CDR3 protein: CASSPRGTGGYEQYF
clone size: -
V gene: TRBV27

CDR3 protein: CASSWGHTEAFF
clone size: -
V gene: TRBV28

CDR3 protein: CASRRQGGETQYF
clone size: -
V gene: TRBV6-6

CDR3 protein: CASSIIQGLEAFF
clone size: -
V gene: TRBV5-6

CDR3 protein: CASSLGTSGTYTQYF
clone size: -
V gene: TRBV11-2